This record covers a single T cell receptor beta chain. This sample is drawn from a study of T-cell reconstitution after alpha-beta-depleted transplantation in children. Unique molecular identifiers were incorporated when the TCRbeta library was constructed. TCRdb recomputed calls from the PCR reads with MiXCR, one row per CDR3 protein. The data show about 610,000 distinct CDR3 sequences, with roughly a tenth seen just once and 4% to 5% held by the top ten. This specimen consisted of PBMCs from the stem cell graft donor, obtained from the stem cell graft. The receptor was isolated from a human donor who donated a stem cell graft to a child with acute myeloid leukemia.

Written as DNA, the CDR3 is TGTGCCAGCTCAACGGGACTAGCGGGAGCCGGTGAGCAGTTCTTC. Its protein product is CASSTGLAGAGEQFF. The chain uses TRBV18 and TRBJ2-1; 14 bases agree with TRBD2. V lost 5 bases to trimming and J lost 9 bases; unmatched junction nucleotides: 6. The CDR3 extends over 15 amino acids. From germline, CDR1 is KGHSH and CDR2 LQKENI.